A single sample gave rise to the 27 T cell receptor beta chains below, sequenced in a study of T cell responses to AZD1222 COVID-19 vaccine. Clones were sequenced by immunoSEQ multiplex PCR, and TCRdb holds only the in-frame ones, with some missing. The repertoire has about 69,000 clones, 80% of them found once; the top ten carry over 12%. The sequencing used peripheral blood, collected 28 days after the second AZD1222 dose. These receptors came from an adult who received the AZD1222 COVID-19 vaccine.

V usage is TRBV2 and J usage is TRBJ1-5; 7 bases are a match to TRBD1. Losses at the gene ends were 4 bases for V and 5 bases for J; bases not matched to a gene: 5. The CDR3 extends over 14 amino acids. Per the germline V gene, CDR1 is SNHLY and CDR2 is FYNNEI. The chain's CDR3 is CASSGSGGHQPQHF. The CDR3 region has the DNA TGTGCCAGCAGTGGGTCAGGGGGTCATCAGCCCCAGCATTTT. The complete variable domain, with remaining parts taken from reference TRBV2 and TRBJ1-5, reads EPEVTQTPSHQVTQMGQEVILRCVPISNHLYFYWYRQILGQKVEFLVSFYNNEISEKSEIFDDQFSVERPDGSNFTLKIRSTKLEDSAMYFCASSGSGGHQPQHFGDGTRLSIL.

J is TRBJ2-2 and V is TRBV11-1; D gene uncertain. V lost 1 base, J lost 6 bases, and 3 bases lay in between. The CDR3 loop spans 12 amino acids. Germline V gene lookup returns CDR1 SGHAT and CDR2 FQDESV (reference sequence). The chain's CDR3 is CASSLEAGELFF. DNA of the CDR3: TGTGCCAGCAGCTTAGAGGCCGGGGAGCTGTTTTTT.

As concerns this clone: The junction does not match germline at one end; this may be a read error. The chain links TRBV11-2 to TRBJ2-7, with D perhaps matching TRBD2 (5 bases). Germline values: CDR1 SGHAT, CDR2 FQNNGV. The CDR3 consists of 11 residues. The CDR3 region is CASSLPGRQNF. For the CDR3, the DNA is TGTGCCAGCAGCTTGCCGGGGAGACAAAACTTC.

Only one count was recorded for this clone. The chain uses TRBV7-2 and TRBJ1-1, with D perhaps matching TRBD1 (6 bases). Germline V gives CDR1 SGHTA, CDR2 FQGNSA. CDR3 length: 17 residues. Trimming shortened V by 5 bases and J by 0 bases, and 19 bases separated the two germline ends. This chain's CDR3 is CASSLYMIGGMNTEAFF. Here the CDR3 DNA reads TGTGCCAGCAGCCTTTATATGATCGGGGGCATGAACACTGAAGCTTTCTTT. The full variable domain, with the rest looked up from reference TRBV7-2 and TRBJ1-1, is GAGVSQSPSNKVTEKGKDVELRCDPISGHTALYWYRQSLGQGLEFLIYFQGNSAPDKSGLPSDRFSAERTGGSVSTLTIQRTQQEDSAVYLCASSLYMIGGMNTEAFFGQGTRLTVV.

The chain carries TRBV10-3 and TRBJ2-1, with 10 bases fitting TRBD2. The ends lost 5 bases at V and 0 bases at J; junction bases unmatched: 13. CDR1 ENHRY and CDR2 SYGVKD come from the germline V gene. The CDR3 is 19 residues long. The CDR3 here is CAISLLAGGKLSSYNEQFF. CDR3 nucleotide sequence: TGTGCCATCAGTTTATTAGCGGGGGGTAAACTGAGCTCCTACAATGAGCAGTTCTTC.

This chain joins TRBV7-3 and TRBJ1-4; D is unclear. The CDR3 totals 15 residues. V lost 1 base and J lost 5, with 11 bases in between. The germline V gene encodes CDR1 SGHTA and CDR2 FQGTGA. CDR3 sequence reads: CASSLSTGLNEKLFF. The CDR3 coding sequence is TGTGCCAGCAGCTTAAGTACGGGCTTAAATGAAAAACTGTTTTTT.

The CDR3 is CASTPTGGRGNYTF. CDR3 nucleotide sequence: TGTGCCAGCACCCCCACCGGGGGGCGCGGGAACTACACCTTC. V gene TRBV6-5 combines with J gene TRBJ1-2; maybe TRBD1 (6 bases). The length of the CDR3 is 14 residues. The germline gives CDR1 MNHEY, CDR2 SVGAGI. The germline V and J ends were trimmed by 7 bases and 10 bases, with 22 bases remaining between them.

This chain joins TRBV6-4 and TRBJ1-1; D is uncertain. The CDR3 is made up of 8 amino acids. The V gene's germline CDR1 is MRHNA and CDR2 SNTAGT. Trimming removed 4 bases from V and 11 bases from J, with 2 bases in between. The CDR3 spells CASSGAFF. CDR3 nucleotides: TGTGCCAGCAGTGGGGCTTTCTTT.

This clone was seen more than once but under ten times. A read error may account for a junction end that differs from germline. This chain links TRBV29-1 with TRBJ2-1; the match to TRBD2 covers 8 bases. Per germline, CDR1 SQVTM and CDR2 ANQGSEA. This CDR3 comprises 16 residues. CDR3: CTVGGGGTSSYNEQFF. The DNA for the CDR3 is TGCACCGTTGGGGGCGGGGGGACAAGCTCCTACAATGAGCAGTTCTTC.

This chain joins TRBV19 and TRBJ2-6; maybe TRBD2 (5 bases). The CDR3 is 15 residues long. Germline lookup yields CDR1 LNHDA and CDR2 SQIVND (reference sequence). Between the trimmed V and J ends, which lost 6 bases and 3 bases, there was a span of 12 bases. CDR3 sequence: CASRLSRDGANVLTF. As DNA, the CDR3 is TGTGCCAGTAGACTTAGCCGGGATGGGGCCAACGTCCTGACTTTC.

V gene TRBV7-9 combines with J gene TRBJ2-5, with D uncertain. Germline CDR1 is SEHNR and CDR2 is FQNEAQ (reference sequence). This CDR3 contains 14 residues. V shed 1 base and J shed 1 base, with 7 bases lying between them. The DNA of the CDR3 is TGTGCCAGCAGCTTAGTAGGCAGCCAAGAGACCCAGTACTTC. Encoded protein: CASSLVGSQETQYF.

A single count supports this clone. The chain recombines TRBV4-2 with TRBJ2-1; D is possibly TRBD2 (5 bases). CDR3 length: 16 amino acids. Trimming shortened V by 1 base and J by 9 bases, and 19 bases separated the two germline ends. Per germline, CDR1 LGHNA and CDR2 YNFKEQ. The CDR3: CASSQGGSLEVVEQFF. The CDR3 nucleotides read TGTGCCAGCAGCCAAGGAGGGTCGCTAGAAGTGGTTGAGCAGTTCTTC.

The chain employs TRBV5-1 and TRBJ1-4; perhaps TRBD1 as D (5 bases). Per germline, CDR1 SGHRS and CDR2 YFSETQ. The length of the CDR3 is 15 residues. With 1 base removed from V and 5 bases from J, the gap between germline ends came to 12 bases. The CDR3 here is CASSLYGAGNEKLFF. The CDR3 DNA sequence: TGCGCCAGCAGCTTGTACGGGGCCGGGAATGAAAAACTGTTTTTT.

The V gene is TRBV30, the J gene TRBJ1-2, with a weak D call TRBD1 (5 bases). Germline V gives CDR1 GTSNPN, CDR2 SVGIG (reference sequence). The V end lost 3 bases, the J end lost 0 bases, and 17 bases lay between the germline ends. The CDR3 spans 16 residues. The CDR3 sequence is CAWREPRAGANYGYTF. CDR3 nucleotide sequence: TGTGCCTGGAGAGAACCCCGTGCGGGGGCTAACTATGGCTACACCTTC.

The chain has TRBV9 and TRBJ2-3; D gene uncertain. The CDR3 is 13 residues long. Trimming removed 0 bases at V and 0 bases at J, with 2 bases between. The germline CDR1 and CDR2 sequences are SGDLS and YYNGEE. CDR3 sequence (DNA): TGTGCCAGCAGCGTAGAAAGCACAGATACGCAGTATTTT. It translates to CASSVESTDTQYF.

The DNA for the CDR3 is TGTGCCAGTAGTACCCAAGGCCCAAACATTCAGTACTTC. This translates into CASSTQGPNIQYF. The gene calls are TRBV19 and TRBJ2-4; D unclear. CDR3 length equals 13 residues. Germline values: CDR1 LNHDA, CDR2 SQIVND (reference sequence). Trimming shortened V by 4 bases and J by 6 bases, and 10 bases separated the two germline ends.

The rearrangement links TRBV14 to TRBJ2-2; no reliable D call. This CDR3 region has 14 residues. Trimming pared 1 base from V and 1 base from J, leaving 4 bases between. The germline gives CDR1 SGHDN, CDR2 FVKESK. CDR3 loop: CASSQAMNTGELFF. In DNA form, the CDR3 reads TGTGCCAGCAGCCAAGCGATGAACACCGGGGAGCTGTTTTTT. Variable domain in full (rest from reference TRBV14 and TRBJ2-2): EAGVTQFPSHSVIEKGQTVTLRCDPISGHDNLYWYRRVMGKEIKFLLHFVKESKQDESGMPNNRFLAERTGGTYSTLKVQPAELEDSGVYFCASSQAMNTGELFFGEGSRLTVL.

The chain carries TRBV2 and TRBJ1-6; D might be TRBD1 (5 bases). CDR1 SNHLY and CDR2 FYNNEI come from the germline V gene. The CDR3 extends over 13 amino acids. Trimming removed 6 bases from V and 10 bases from J, with 13 bases in between. The CDR3 sequence is CASRTTASSPLHF. As DNA, the CDR3 is TGTGCCAGCAGGACGACAGCTTCGTCACCCCTCCACTTT.

CDR3 amino acids: CATRTGGETQYF. As DNA, the CDR3 is TGTGCCACCAGGACAGGGGGGGAGACCCAGTACTTC. The chain joins TRBV10-3 to TRBJ2-5, with 10 bases lining up with TRBD1. This CDR3 is 12 amino acids long. V shed 10 bases, J shed 5 bases, and the junction held 4 bases outside the gene matches. The germline V gene encodes CDR1 ENHRY and CDR2 SYGVKD.

The CDR3 coding sequence is TGTGCCAGCAGTTCAGGGACTGGAAACACCATATATTTT. The encoded protein is CASSSGTGNTIYF. The chain combines TRBV12-3 or TRBV12-4 with TRBJ1-3; possible D gene TRBD1, 5 bases. Trimming shortened V by 4 bases and J by 2 bases, and 6 bases separated the two germline ends. The CDR3 length is 13 residues.

V is TRBV18 and J is TRBJ2-5; D not resolved. V dropped 0 bases and J dropped 1 base, with 9 bases sitting between them. CDR3 length: 15 amino acids. The germline CDR1 and CDR2 sequences are KGHSH and LQKENI. CDR3 protein: CASSPPSGRQETQYF. As DNA, the CDR3 is TGTGCCAGCTCACCACCGTCAGGACGCCAAGAGACCCAGTACTTC.

The chain has TRBV5-8 and TRBJ1-2; unclear D gene. Germline-derived CDR1 and CDR2 are SGHTS and YDEGEE. With 2 bases removed from V and 6 bases from J, the gap between germline ends came to 20 bases. This CDR3 is 16 amino acids long. CDR3 coding DNA: TGTGCCAGCAGCTTCACCCGTCGGGCTACAAGGGATGGCTACACCTTC. Its protein product is CASSFTRRATRDGYTF.

The V gene is TRBV5-1, the J gene TRBJ1-4, with D tentatively TRBD1 (5 bases). The CDR3 runs 12 residues. Germline V gene lookup returns CDR1 SGHRS and CDR2 YFSETQ. The ends were cut back, 4 bases at V and 5 bases at J, with 6 bases in the middle. The CDR3 nucleotides are TGCGCCAGCAGCCCAGGGAATGAAAAACTGTTTTTT. This codes for CASSPGNEKLFF.

The chain joins TRBV28 to TRBJ1-5; weak D call: TRBD1 (6 bases). V was pared by 2 bases and J by 5 bases, with 13 bases between. CDR1 and CDR2 from the germline V gene are MDHEN and SYDVKM. The CDR3 is 15 residues long. The CDR3 DNA follows: TGTGCCAGCAGTTTACTGGGGGCAATCGATCAGCCCCAGCATTTT. Residues: CASSLLGAIDQPQHF.

The CDR3 nucleotides are TGTGCCAGCAGCTTCCTGGACAGAGGCCCAGAGGATGAAAAACTGTTTTTT. Translation: CASSFLDRGPEDEKLFF. The chain links TRBV5-4 to TRBJ1-4; D perhaps matches TRBD1 (6 bases). CDR3 length: 17 amino acids. Germline V gene lookup returns CDR1 SGHNT and CDR2 YYREEE (reference sequence). V was shortened by 2 bases and J by 6 bases, with 20 bases between the two germline ends.

The chain joins TRBV7-2 to TRBJ1-5; 7 bases are a match to TRBD1. After removal of 5 bases from V and 4 bases from J, the junction contained 8 bases not matched to a gene. This CDR3 has 15 residues. The germline V gene encodes CDR1 SGHTA and CDR2 FQGNSA. The CDR3 reads CASSPTGTANQPQHF. CDR3 sequence (DNA): TGTGCCAGCAGCCCGACCGGGACAGCAAATCAGCCCCAGCATTTT.

The chain uses TRBV12-5 and TRBJ1-1; D is unclear. This CDR3 comprises 14 residues. V lost 3 bases to trimming and J lost 1 base, with 9 bases between them. The germline V gene has CDR1 LGHNT and CDR2 FRNRAP. The CDR3 bases are TGTGCTAGTGGTTTAGGAGGGCCGAACACTGAAGCTTTCTTT. Translated, it gives CASGLGGPNTEAFF. Full variable domain (missing parts from reference TRBV12-5 and TRBJ1-1): DARVTQTPRHKVTEMGQEVTMRCQPILGHNTVFWYRQTMMQGLELLAYFRNRAPLDDSGMPKDRFSAEMPDATLATLKIQPSEPRDSAVYFCASGLGGPNTEAFFGQGTRLTVV.